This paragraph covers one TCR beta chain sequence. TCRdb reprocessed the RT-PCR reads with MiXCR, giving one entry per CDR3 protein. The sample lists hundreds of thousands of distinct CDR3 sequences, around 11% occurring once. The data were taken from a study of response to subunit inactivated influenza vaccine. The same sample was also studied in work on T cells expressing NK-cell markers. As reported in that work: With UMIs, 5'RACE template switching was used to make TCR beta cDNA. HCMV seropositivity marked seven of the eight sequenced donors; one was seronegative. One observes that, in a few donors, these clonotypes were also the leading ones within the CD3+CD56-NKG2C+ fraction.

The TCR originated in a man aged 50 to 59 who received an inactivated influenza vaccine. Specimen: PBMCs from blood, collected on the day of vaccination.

CDR3 bases: TGCAGCGCTCGGGACAGACGGAACACTGAAGCTTTCTTT. Translating gives CSARDRRNTEAFF. The rearrangement uses TRBV29-1 and TRBJ1-1; the match to TRBD1 covers 7 bases. V was clipped by 7 bases and J by 1 base; unmatched bases: 6. The CDR3 sequence is 13 residues long. The germline V gene has CDR1 SQVTM and CDR2 ANQGSEA.